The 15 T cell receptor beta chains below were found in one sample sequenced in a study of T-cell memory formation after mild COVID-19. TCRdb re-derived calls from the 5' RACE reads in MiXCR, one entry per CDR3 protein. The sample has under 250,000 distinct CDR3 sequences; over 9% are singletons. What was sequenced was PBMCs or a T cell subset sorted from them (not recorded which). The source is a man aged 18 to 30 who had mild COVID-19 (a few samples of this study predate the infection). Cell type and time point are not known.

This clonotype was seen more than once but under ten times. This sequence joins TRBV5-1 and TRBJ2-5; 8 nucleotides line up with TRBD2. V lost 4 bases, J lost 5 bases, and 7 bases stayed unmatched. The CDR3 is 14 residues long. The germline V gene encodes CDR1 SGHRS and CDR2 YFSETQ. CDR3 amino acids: CASSGGLAVETQYF. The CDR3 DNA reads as TGCGCCAGCAGCGGTGGACTAGCCGTCGAGACCCAGTACTTC.

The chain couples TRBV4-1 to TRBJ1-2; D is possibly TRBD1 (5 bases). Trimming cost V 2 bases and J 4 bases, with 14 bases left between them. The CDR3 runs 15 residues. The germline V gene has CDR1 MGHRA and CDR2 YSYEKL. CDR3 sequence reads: CASSQLSRDGYGYTF. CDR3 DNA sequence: TGCGCCAGCAGCCAACTTTCCCGGGACGGCTATGGCTACACCTTC.

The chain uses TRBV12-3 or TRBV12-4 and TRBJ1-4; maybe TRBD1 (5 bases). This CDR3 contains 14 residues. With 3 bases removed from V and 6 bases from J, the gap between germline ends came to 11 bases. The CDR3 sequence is CASSLGTNDEKLFF. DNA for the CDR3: TGTGCCAGCAGTTTGGGGACTAACGATGAAAAACTGTTTTTT.

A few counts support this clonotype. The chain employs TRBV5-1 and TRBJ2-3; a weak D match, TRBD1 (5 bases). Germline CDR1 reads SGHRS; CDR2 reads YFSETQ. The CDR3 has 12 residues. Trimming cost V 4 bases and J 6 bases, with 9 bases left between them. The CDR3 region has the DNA TGCGCCAGCAGCGCTGCAGGGGATACGCAGTATTTT. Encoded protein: CASSAAGDTQYF.

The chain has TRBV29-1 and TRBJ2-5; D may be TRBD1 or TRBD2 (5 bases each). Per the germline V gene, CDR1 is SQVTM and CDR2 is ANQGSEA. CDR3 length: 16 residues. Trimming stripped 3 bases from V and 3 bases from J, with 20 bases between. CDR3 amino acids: CSVDTLIGQGEETQYF. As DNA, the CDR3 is TGCAGCGTTGATACGCTGATAGGGCAGGGAGAAGAGACCCAGTACTTC. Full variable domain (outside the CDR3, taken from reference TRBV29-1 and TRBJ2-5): SAVISQKPSRDICQRGTSLTIQCQVDSQVTMMFWYRQQPGQSLTLIATANQGSEATYESGFVIDKFPISRPNLTFSTLTVSNMSPEDSSIYLCSVDTLIGQGEETQYFGPGTRLLVL.

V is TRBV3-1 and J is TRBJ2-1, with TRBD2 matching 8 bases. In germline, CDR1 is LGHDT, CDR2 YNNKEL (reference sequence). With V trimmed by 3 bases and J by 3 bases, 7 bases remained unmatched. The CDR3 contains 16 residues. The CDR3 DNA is TGTGCCAGCAGCCAGGGTAGCGGGGTCTTCTACAATGAGCAGTTCTTC. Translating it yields CASSQGSGVFYNEQFF.

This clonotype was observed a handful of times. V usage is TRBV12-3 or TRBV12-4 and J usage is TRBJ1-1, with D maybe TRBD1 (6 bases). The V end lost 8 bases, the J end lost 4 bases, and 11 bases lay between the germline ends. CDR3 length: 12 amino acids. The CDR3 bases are TGTGCCAGCCCAGGGGTGGGCACTGAAGCTTTCTTT. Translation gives CASPGVGTEAFF.

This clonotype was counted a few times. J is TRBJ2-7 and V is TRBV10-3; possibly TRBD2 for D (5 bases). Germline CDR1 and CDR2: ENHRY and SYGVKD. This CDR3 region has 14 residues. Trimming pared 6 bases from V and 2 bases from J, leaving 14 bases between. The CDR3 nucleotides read TGTGCCATCAGCCTATCTCGGGATGCCTACGAGCAGTACTTC. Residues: CAISLSRDAYEQYF.

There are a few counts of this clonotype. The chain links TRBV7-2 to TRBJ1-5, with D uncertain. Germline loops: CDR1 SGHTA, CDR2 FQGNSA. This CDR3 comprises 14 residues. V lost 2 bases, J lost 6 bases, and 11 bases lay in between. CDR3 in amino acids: CASSLLGPAQPQHF. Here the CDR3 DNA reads TGTGCCAGCAGCTTACTCGGGCCTGCTCAGCCCCAGCATTTT.

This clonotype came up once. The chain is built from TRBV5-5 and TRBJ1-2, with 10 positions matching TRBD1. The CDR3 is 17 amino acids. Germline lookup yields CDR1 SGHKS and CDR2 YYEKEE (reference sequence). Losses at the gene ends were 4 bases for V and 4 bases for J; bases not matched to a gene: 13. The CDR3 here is CASSQSRDRGGSYGYTF. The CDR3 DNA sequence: TGTGCCAGCAGCCAAAGCCGGGACAGGGGTGGCTCCTATGGCTACACCTTC.

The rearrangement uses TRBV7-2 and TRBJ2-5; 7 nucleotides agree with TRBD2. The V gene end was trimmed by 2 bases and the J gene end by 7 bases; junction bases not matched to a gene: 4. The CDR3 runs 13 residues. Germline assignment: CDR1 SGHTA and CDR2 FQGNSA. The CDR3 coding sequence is TGTGCCAGCAGCTTAAGCGGGGACCCGACCCAGTACTTC. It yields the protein CASSLSGDPTQYF.

CDR3 sequence: CASSPWTSRRVNEQFF. For the CDR3, the DNA is TGTGCCAGCAGCCCCTGGACATCCCGGAGGGTGAATGAGCAGTTCTTC. The chain combines TRBV7-2 with TRBJ2-1, with D tentatively TRBD2 (6 bases). The CDR3 has 16 amino acids. Per germline, CDR1 SGHTA and CDR2 FQGNSA. The V end lost 5 bases, the J end lost 7 bases, and 21 bases lay between the germline ends.

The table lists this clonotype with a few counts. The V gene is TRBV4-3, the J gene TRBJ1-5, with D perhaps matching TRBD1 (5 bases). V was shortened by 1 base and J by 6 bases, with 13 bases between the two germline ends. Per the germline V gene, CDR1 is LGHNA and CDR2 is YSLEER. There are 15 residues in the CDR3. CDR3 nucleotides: TGCGCCAGCAGCCAAGGGTGGGGGTTTAGTCAGCCCCAGCATTTT. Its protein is CASSQGWGFSQPQHF.

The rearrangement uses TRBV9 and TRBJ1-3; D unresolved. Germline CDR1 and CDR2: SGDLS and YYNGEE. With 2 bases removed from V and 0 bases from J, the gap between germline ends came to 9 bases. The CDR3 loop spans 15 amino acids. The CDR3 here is CASSVNGHSGNTIYF. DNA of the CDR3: TGTGCCAGCAGCGTTAACGGGCACTCTGGAAACACCATATATTTT.

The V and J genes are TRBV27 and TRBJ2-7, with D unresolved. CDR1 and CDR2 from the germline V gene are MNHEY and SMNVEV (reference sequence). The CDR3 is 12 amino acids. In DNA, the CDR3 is TGCACCAGCAGTTCGAGTCCTACCGAGCAGTACGTC. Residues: CTSSSSPTEQYV.